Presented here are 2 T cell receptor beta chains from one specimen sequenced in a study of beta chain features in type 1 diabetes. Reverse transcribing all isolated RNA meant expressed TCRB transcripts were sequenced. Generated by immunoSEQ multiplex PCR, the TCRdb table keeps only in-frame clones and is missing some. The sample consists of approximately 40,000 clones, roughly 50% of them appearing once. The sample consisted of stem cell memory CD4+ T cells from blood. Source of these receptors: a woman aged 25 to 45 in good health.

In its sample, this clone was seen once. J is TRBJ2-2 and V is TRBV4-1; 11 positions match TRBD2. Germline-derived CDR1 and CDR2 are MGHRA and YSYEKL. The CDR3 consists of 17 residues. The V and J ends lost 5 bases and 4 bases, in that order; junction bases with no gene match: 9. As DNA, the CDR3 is TGCGCCAGCAGCAAACTACTAGCGGGAGCATCCACCGGGGAGCTGTTTTTT. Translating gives CASSKLLAGASTGELFF.

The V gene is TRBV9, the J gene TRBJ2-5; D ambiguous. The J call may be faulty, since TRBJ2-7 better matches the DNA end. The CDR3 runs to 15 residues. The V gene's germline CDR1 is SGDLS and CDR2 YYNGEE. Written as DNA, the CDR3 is TGTGCCAGCAGCCCGACCGGAGCCATCACCTACGAGCAGTACTTC. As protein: CASSPTGAITYEQYF.